The clone carrying this T cell receptor (beta chain) was counted ten times or more. Antigen unknown. CDR1 is MNHEY and CDR2 is SVGAGI in the germline V gene. V was shortened by 2 bases and J by 1 base, with 9 bases between the two germline ends. The CDR3 consists of 14 residues. Sample time point: persistent/refractory GD, antithyroid drugs over 5 years with positive TRAb. The TCR library was prepared using RNA isolated from PBMCs. The record originates from a study of regulatory T cells in long-lasting Graves disease. Study context: By definition, persistent Graves' disease involved antithyroid drugs for over 5 years alongside positive TSH receptor antibodies. Study-wide results and caveats: In persistent patients, shared public clonotypes (over 2,500) outnumbered those in new patients (approximately 940).

According to the study, TCR beta libraries were built with iRepertoire HTBI primers and CDR3-region Arm-PCR. TCRdb fed the multiplex PCR reads into MiXCR, producing one record per CDR3 protein. The sample carries 350,000 to 450,000 distinct CDR3 sequences, roughly 23% recorded once. This chain links TRBV6-5 with TRBJ2-7; TRBD1 might be the D (5 bases). The TCR originated in a female donor with Graves disease. The input for sequencing was peripheral blood mononuclear cells (PBMCs), taken when the disease was refractory, from a patient treated with antithyroid drugs. As DNA, the CDR3 is TGTGCCAGCAGTTACCTTCGACAGTCCTACGAGCAGTACTTC. It codes for CASSYLRQSYEQYF.